The entry below gives a single T cell receptor beta chain sequence along with its context. The data were produced by immunoSEQ multiplex PCR, yet TCRdb's version contains in-frame clones alone and is incomplete. The table shows around 100,000 clones, with 86% occurring only once. Germline CDR1 reads MNHEY; CDR2 reads SMNVEV (reference sequence). J lost 2 bases, V lost 2 bases, and 1 base had no gene match. This CDR3 has 14 residues. The data belong to a study of blood T cell repertoires in COVID-19. About the research overall: T cells, B-cell-depleted T cells, or PBMCs supplied cDNA or gDNA.

This sequence was found in an elderly man with acute or convalescent COVID-19. The chain recombines TRBV27 with TRBJ1-2, with 8 bases that match TRBD1. Sequenced: peripheral blood. The CDR3 region has the DNA TGTGCCAGCAGTTTAACAGGGGGGAACTATGGCTACACCTTC. Translation: CASSLTGGNYGYTF.